This TCR beta chain came from a study of regulatory T cells in long-lasting Graves disease listed by TCRdb under 2021. For the wider study: Persistent Graves' disease meant more than 5 years of antithyroid drug treatment with TSH receptor autoantibodies that stayed positive. A total of around 35 samples were covered by TCR sequencing, comprising about 13 persistent and around 20 newly diagnosed Graves' disease patients. On average, persistent Graves' disease patients in the clinical cohort had been on antithyroid drugs for around 9.5 years. The study took place in China and was registered as a clinical trial. Peripheral blood TCR sequencing and RNA sequencing compared persistent Graves' disease patients with newly diagnosed Graves' disease patients. Overall results and qualifications from the work: A larger number of public clonotypes was shared among persistent patients (more than 2,500) than among newly diagnosed patients (roughly 980). Peripheral blood alone was examined, since thyroid tissue, which constituted the primary lesion, could not be accessed. The small sample size was acknowledged by the authors as a limitation that may reduce accuracy. Only the TCR beta chain was sequenced and analyzed. Persistent disease showed preferential use of TRBV28, TRBJ1-2 and TRBJ2-5, whereas newly diagnosed disease favored TRBV20-1 and TRBJ2-1. Compared with newly diagnosed patients, patients with persistent Graves' disease had lower TCR Shannon entropy and fewer highly expanded clones, which suggests clonal expansion.

The CDR3 numbers 13 residues from cysteine through phenylalanine. The DNA shown is the 39-base CDR3, in frame from base 1. The germline V gene yields SGHDT for CDR1 and YYEEEE for CDR2. Relative to germline, V is 6 bases shorter and J is 6 bases shorter, with 15 bases between their ends. Receptor amplification or capture employed multiplex PCR. The data were produced on an Illumina HiSeq 4000. iRepertoire HTBI primers and Arm-PCR amplification of CDR3 regions were used to construct TCR beta libraries. PCR products were gel purified before sequencing. In the original analysis: Across samples, about 64 TRBV and 12 to 15 TRBJ segments were identified and used for gene usage analysis of CDR3 amino acid clonotypes. Filtered high-quality paired reads were merged into contigs using COPE and FqMerger. BLAST was used to align contigs to IMGT TRBV, TRBD and TRBJ reference genes, and CDR3 was defined according to IMGT. Clonotypes above 0.1% frequency were classified as highly expanded clones. Repertoire diversity was measured by Shannon entropy, and V-J evenness by the Gini coefficient. A clonotype was considered public if more than one individual shared it. In-frame beta chains were kept once TCRdb had trimmed the public reads at Q25 with fastp and called clones with MiXCR. A single entry per CDR3 protein holds the most common genes and DNA from its merged rows. Here the V and J calls rest on TCRdb's processing, not on the authors' analysis. This sample holds roughly 430,000 distinct CDR3 sequences; roughly 23% were observed only once. In total, the top ten clones hold 13% to 15% of the sample.

This clonotype appeared many times. The target of this receptor is not known. Per-base qualities were not stored, and no clone one base away is much larger. In light of the paper, this sample's time point label describes: persistent/refractory GD, antithyroid drugs over 5 years with positive TRAb. For both TCR sequencing and RNA sequencing, RNA was extracted from PBMCs using TRIzol. The diagnosis of Graves' disease followed American Thyroid Association guidelines. Recruitment of patients was carried out at an endocrinology department in Xi'an, China. From each patient, around 9 milliliters of peripheral blood was collected into an EDTA anticoagulant tube. Ficoll Paque Plus density gradient separation was used to isolate PBMCs, and no additional T cell sorting was done. An Agilent 2100 Bioanalyzer and agarose gel were used to assess RNA quality, and a NanoDrop 2000 was used to measure RNA concentration.

The V and J segments used are TRBV5-6 and TRBJ1-1; a tentative D match to TRBD1 spans 5 bases. This receptor was identified in a female donor with Graves disease. The sequencing used peripheral blood mononuclear cells (PBMCs), collected when the disease was refractory, from a patient treated with antithyroid drugs. The CDR3 has the sequence CASTEGEYAEAFF. The sequence in DNA is TGTGCCAGCACCGAAGGGGAGTATGCTGAAGCTTTCTTT.